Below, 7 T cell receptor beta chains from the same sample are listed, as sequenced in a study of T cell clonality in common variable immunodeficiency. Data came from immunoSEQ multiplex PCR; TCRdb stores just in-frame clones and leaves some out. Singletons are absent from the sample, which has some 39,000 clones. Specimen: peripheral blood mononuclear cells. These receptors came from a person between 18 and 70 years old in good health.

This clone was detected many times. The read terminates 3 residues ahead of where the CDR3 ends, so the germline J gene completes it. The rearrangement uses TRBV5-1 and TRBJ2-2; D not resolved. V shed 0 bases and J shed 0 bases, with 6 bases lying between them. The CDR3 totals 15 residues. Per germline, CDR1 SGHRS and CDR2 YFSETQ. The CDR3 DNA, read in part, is TGCGCCAGCAGCTTGGTACAGTCGAACACCGGGGAG. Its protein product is CASSLVQSNTGE. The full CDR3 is CASSLVQSNTGELFF.

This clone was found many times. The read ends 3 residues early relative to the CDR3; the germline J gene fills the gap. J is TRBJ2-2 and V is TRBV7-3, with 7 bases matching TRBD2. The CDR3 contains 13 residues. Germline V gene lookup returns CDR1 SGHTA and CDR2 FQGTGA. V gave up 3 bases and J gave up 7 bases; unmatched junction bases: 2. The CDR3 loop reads CASSFPGGGELFF. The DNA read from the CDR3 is TGTGCCAGCAGCTTCCCGGGGGGCGGGGAG.

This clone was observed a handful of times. The CDR3 here is CAISDPGTGVHEQYF. Partial CDR3 DNA: TGTGCCATCAGTGACCCCGGGACAGGGGTCCACGAG. The chain has TRBV10-3 and TRBJ2-7; 10 bases match TRBD1. The CDR3 end falls 3 residues outside the read, so it is completed with the germline J gene. V trimming: 3 bases; J trimming: 5 bases; junction bases outside the gene matches: 7. The CDR3 length is 15 residues. Germline V lookup: CDR1 ENHRY, CDR2 SYGVKD.

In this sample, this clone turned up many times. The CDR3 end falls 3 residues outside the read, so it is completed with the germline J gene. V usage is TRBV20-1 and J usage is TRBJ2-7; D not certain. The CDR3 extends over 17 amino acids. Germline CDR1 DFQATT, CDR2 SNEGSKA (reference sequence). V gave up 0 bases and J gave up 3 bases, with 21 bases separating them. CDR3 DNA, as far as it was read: TGCAGTGCTAGAGATGCCCCCCAGGCAGGTTTGAACTACGAG. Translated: CSARDAPQAGLNYE. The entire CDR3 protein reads CSARDAPQAGLNYEQYF.

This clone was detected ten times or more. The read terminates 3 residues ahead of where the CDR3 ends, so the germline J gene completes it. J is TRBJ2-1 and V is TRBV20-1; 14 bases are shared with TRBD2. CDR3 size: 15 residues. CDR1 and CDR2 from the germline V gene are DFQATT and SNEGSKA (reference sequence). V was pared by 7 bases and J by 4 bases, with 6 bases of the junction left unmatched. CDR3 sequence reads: CSVGTSGRHYNEQFF. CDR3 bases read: TGCAGTGTTGGGACTAGCGGGAGACATTACAATGAG.

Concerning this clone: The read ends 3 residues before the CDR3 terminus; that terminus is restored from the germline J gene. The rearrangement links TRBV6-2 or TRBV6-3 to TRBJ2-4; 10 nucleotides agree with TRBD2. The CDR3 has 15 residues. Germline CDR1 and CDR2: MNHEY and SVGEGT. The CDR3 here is CASSPRTSGPETQYF. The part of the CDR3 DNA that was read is TGTGCCAGCAGTCCACGGACTAGCGGACCGGAGACT.

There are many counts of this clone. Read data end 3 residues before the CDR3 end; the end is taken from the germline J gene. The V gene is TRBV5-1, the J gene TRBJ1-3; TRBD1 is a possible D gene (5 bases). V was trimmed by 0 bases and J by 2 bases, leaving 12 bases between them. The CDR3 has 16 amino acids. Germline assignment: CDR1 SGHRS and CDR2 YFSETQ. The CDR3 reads CASSLEAGFPGNTIYF. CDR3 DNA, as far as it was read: TGCGCCAGCAGCTTGGAAGCAGGGTTCCCTGGAAACACC.